These T cell receptor beta chains were read from a single sample in a study of CD8 T cells in Susac syndrome. TCRdb re-called the immunoSEQ multiplex PCR reads through MiXCR, storing one row per CDR3 protein. The profile shows 100,000 to 150,000 distinct CDR3 sequences, around 94% of them singletons. The sequenced material came from CD8+ T cells from PBMCs. Every receptor here comes from a human donor with Susac syndrome. The CDR3 runs from the conserved cysteine through the conserved F or W.

>TRBJ1-1|TRBV4-1
CASSQQSYTEAFF
>TRBJ2-1|TRBV27
CASSFFAGYDEQFF
>TRBJ2-1|TRBV6-4
CASSALAGDNNEQFF
>TRBJ2-7|TRBV10-3
CAISPGQGYEQYF
>TRBJ2-3|TRBV7-3
CASSISSTDTQYF
>TRBJ2-7|TRBV3-1
CASSQNRGETYEQYF
>TRBJ1-1|TRBV30
CAWSVLRGQGTEAFF
>TRBJ2-3|TRBV20-1
CSARELAATDTQYF
>TRBJ2-2|TRBV6-4
CASSLAGQGSGELFF
>TRBJ1-1|TRBV20-1
CSARDENTEAFF
>TRBJ2-1|TRBV6-6
CASSYSSRAGEQFF
>TRBJ2-7|TRBV9
CASSVAFGETDEQYF
>TRBJ1-1|TRBV11-2
CASSSPTTRDRNTEAFF
>TRBJ2-4|TRBV12-3/TRBV12-4
CASRQTGGFAKNIQYF
>TRBJ1-2|TRBV18
CASSPPPTGPYWDGYTF
>TRBJ1-1|TRBV29-1
CSVLPPGGRTEAFF
>TRBJ1-2|TRBV20-1
CSARDGQSNYGYTF
>TRBJ1-2|TRBV7-9
CASSSGQGVRYGYTF
>TRBJ2-5|TRBV20-1
CSASQLKRSQETQYF
>TRBJ1-6|TRBV27
CASSFPARPLHF
>TRBJ1-6|TRBV30
CAWSGTQNSPLHF
>TRBJ1-6|TRBV6-5
CASSYSILRTDSPLHF
>TRBJ1-2|TRBV18
CASSLYGYGYTF
>TRBJ1-5|TRBV19
CASSIGLRGVQPQHF
>TRBJ2-5|TRBV27
CASSPHLSGGSLGETQYF
>TRBJ2-7|TRBV7-9
CASSADRSSYEQYF
>TRBJ2-1|TRBV6-5
CASSPGTSHADEQFF
>TRBJ2-5|TRBV7-3
CASSPFGGGQETQYF
>TRBJ1-4|TRBV9
CASSSGLNEKLFF
>TRBJ2-5|TRBV7-9
CASSTELAGGSEETQYF